This passage covers 2 T cell receptor beta chains from one sample sequenced in a study of cytomegalovirus exposure and HLA in healthy donors. The study ran its PCR with 60 Vbeta and 13 Jbeta primers. Clones were sequenced by immunoSEQ multiplex PCR, and TCRdb holds only the in-frame ones, with some missing. The repertoire holds around 160,000 clones, with about 72% as singletons. Specimen: PBMCs. These receptors originate from a man aged 45-60 years in good health and CMV-seropositive.

The J gene is TRBJ2-3, the V gene TRBV19; maybe TRBD1 (6 bases). The CDR3 contains 15 residues. CDR1 and CDR2 (germline): LNHDA, SQIVND (reference sequence). The V gene lost 9 bases and the J gene lost 8 bases, with 24 bases spanning the gap. CDR3 region: CASQPQGERSGTQYF. Written as DNA, the CDR3 is TGTGCCAGCCAACCACAGGGAGAGAGATCCGGTACGCAGTATTTT.

V and J are TRBV7-6 and TRBJ2-7; D may be TRBD2 (6 bases). V lost 0 bases and J 0 bases, leaving 12 bases between the germline ends. Per the germline V gene, CDR1 is SGHVS and CDR2 is FNYEAQ. The CDR3 sequence is 16 residues long. The CDR3 region is CASSLAADGSSYEQYF. In DNA, the CDR3 is TGTGCCAGCAGCTTAGCGGCCGACGGGAGCTCCTACGAGCAGTACTTC.